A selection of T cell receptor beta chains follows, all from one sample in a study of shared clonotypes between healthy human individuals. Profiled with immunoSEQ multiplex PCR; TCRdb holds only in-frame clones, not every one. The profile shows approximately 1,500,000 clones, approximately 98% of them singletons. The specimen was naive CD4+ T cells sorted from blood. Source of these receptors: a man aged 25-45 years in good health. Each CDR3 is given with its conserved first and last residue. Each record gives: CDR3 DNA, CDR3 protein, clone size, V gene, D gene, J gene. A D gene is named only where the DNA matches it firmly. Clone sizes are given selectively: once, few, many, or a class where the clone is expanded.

CDR3 DNA: TGCAGCGCTGGGGGGAATGAGCAGTTCTTC
CDR3 protein: CSAGGNEQFF
clone size: NA
V gene: TRBV29-1
D gene: NA
J gene: TRBJ2-1

CDR3 DNA: TGTGCCAGCGCGTGGGGGAACACTGAAGCTTTCTTT
CDR3 protein: CASAWGNTEAFF
clone size: NA
V gene: TRBV28
D gene: NA
J gene: TRBJ1-1

CDR3 DNA: TGTGCCAGCAGTCTAGCGGGAGGGCAGTACAATGAGCAGTTCTTC
CDR3 protein: CASSLAGGQYNEQFF
clone size: NA
V gene: TRBV25-1
D gene: TRBD2
J gene: TRBJ2-1

CDR3 DNA: TGTGCCAGTAGTCTCAGACAGGGGAGAATCTACAATGAGCAGTTCTTC
CDR3 protein: CASSLRQGRIYNEQFF
clone size: NA
V gene: TRBV19
D gene: TRBD1
J gene: TRBJ2-1

CDR3 DNA: TGTGCCAGCACGGACGGGACCCTACTAACTGGTGGCTACACCTTC
CDR3 protein: CASTDGTLLTGGYTF
clone size: once
V gene: TRBV28
D gene: NA
J gene: TRBJ1-2

CDR3 DNA: TGTGCCAGCAGCTTAGTCCCGGGCACTGAAGCTTTCTTT
CDR3 protein: CASSLVPGTEAFF
clone size: NA
V gene: TRBV11-2
D gene: NA
J gene: TRBJ1-1

CDR3 DNA: TGCGCCAGCAGCTTGGAACTAGCGGGTGAGCAGTACTTC
CDR3 protein: CASSLELAGEQYF
clone size: NA
V gene: TRBV5-1
D gene: TRBD2
J gene: TRBJ2-7

CDR3 DNA: TGTGCCAGCAGCTTAGGAGCTCTGACCCCTGCTTTCTTT
CDR3 protein: CASSLGALTPAFF
clone size: NA
V gene: TRBV11-3
D gene: NA
J gene: TRBJ1-1

CDR3 DNA: TGTGCCAGCAGTCCACAGGGAGAGCAGTACTTC
CDR3 protein: CASSPQGEQYF
clone size: NA
V gene: TRBV7-9
D gene: NA
J gene: TRBJ2-7

CDR3 DNA: TGTGCCAGCAGAACAGGGTTCACAGATACGCAGTATTTT
CDR3 protein: CASRTGFTDTQYF
clone size: NA
V gene: TRBV2
D gene: NA
J gene: TRBJ2-3

CDR3 DNA: TGTGCCAGCTCACCAATTGACAGGGGGAACACCGGGGAGCTGTTTTTT
CDR3 protein: CASSPIDRGNTGELFF
clone size: NA
V gene: TRBV18
D gene: TRBD1
J gene: TRBJ2-2

CDR3 DNA: TGTGCCAGCAGCGCCATCCCGGGACAGGGGGCGGAGGGCTACACCTTC
CDR3 protein: CASSAIPGQGAEGYTF
clone size: NA
V gene: TRBV9
D gene: TRBD1
J gene: TRBJ1-2

CDR3 DNA: TGCGCCAGCAGCCAAGGTTTTCCAAGAGTGAGGGGAAAGCAGTTCTTC
CDR3 protein: CASSQGFPRVRGKQFF
clone size: NA
V gene: TRBV4-1
D gene: NA
J gene: TRBJ2-1

CDR3 DNA: TGCGCCAGCAGCTTGAGGCAGGGCAATGAGCAGTTCTTC
CDR3 protein: CASSLRQGNEQFF
clone size: NA
V gene: TRBV5-1
D gene: NA
J gene: TRBJ2-1

CDR3 DNA: TGTGCCAGCAGCCTGGGACTAGCGGGACGCGATGAGCAGTTCTTC
CDR3 protein: CASSLGLAGRDEQFF
clone size: once
V gene: TRBV7-9
D gene: TRBD2
J gene: TRBJ2-1

CDR3 DNA: TGTGCCAGCAGCGTAGCCCCGACAGGGGTCACCGGGGAGCTGTTTTTT
CDR3 protein: CASSVAPTGVTGELFF
clone size: NA
V gene: TRBV9
D gene: TRBD1
J gene: TRBJ2-2

CDR3 DNA: TGCGCCAGCAGCCAAGACGGAGTAATGAACACTGAAGCTTTCTTT
CDR3 protein: CASSQDGVMNTEAFF
clone size: NA
V gene: TRBV4-1
D gene: NA
J gene: TRBJ1-1

CDR3 DNA: TGTGCCAGCAGTTTTTCAGGGGGATCGTACAATGAGCAGTTCTTC
CDR3 protein: CASSFSGGSYNEQFF
clone size: NA
V gene: TRBV28
D gene: TRBD1
J gene: TRBJ2-1

CDR3 DNA: TGTGCCAGCAGTGGACTACGGAACACCGGGGAGCTGTTTTTT
CDR3 protein: CASSGLRNTGELFF
clone size: NA
V gene: TRBV6-1
D gene: NA
J gene: TRBJ2-2

CDR3 DNA: TGTGCCAGCAGCGGACAGACGAACACTGAAGCTTTCTTT
CDR3 protein: CASSGQTNTEAFF
clone size: NA
V gene: TRBV6-6
D gene: NA
J gene: TRBJ1-1

CDR3 DNA: TGCGCCAGCAGCCAGGTCCTAGCGGGAGGGCCGCCAGCAGCCAAAAACATTCAGTACTTC
CDR3 protein: CASSQVLAGGPPAAKNIQYF
clone size: NA
V gene: TRBV4-1
D gene: TRBD2
J gene: TRBJ2-4

CDR3 DNA: TGCAGTGCTAGAGTGGACACTGAAGCTTTCTTT
CDR3 protein: CSARVDTEAFF
clone size: NA
V gene: TRBV20-1
D gene: NA
J gene: TRBJ1-1

CDR3 DNA: TGTGCCAGCAGGGAGATGAACTATGGCTACACCTTC
CDR3 protein: CASREMNYGYTF
clone size: NA
V gene: TRBV28
D gene: NA
J gene: TRBJ1-2

CDR3 DNA: TGTGCCAGCAGCTTGGTACAGAATAGAGCAGATACGCAGTATTTT
CDR3 protein: CASSLVQNRADTQYF
clone size: NA
V gene: TRBV5-6
D gene: NA
J gene: TRBJ2-3

CDR3 DNA: TGTGCCAGCAGTTTAATACCCGGGACAGGGGGCCGCTACACCTTC
CDR3 protein: CASSLIPGTGGRYTF
clone size: NA
V gene: TRBV28
D gene: TRBD1
J gene: TRBJ1-2

CDR3 DNA: TGTGCCAGCAGCTTATTCAGCAATCAGCCCCAGCATTTT
CDR3 protein: CASSLFSNQPQHF
clone size: NA
V gene: TRBV11-2
D gene: NA
J gene: TRBJ1-5

CDR3 DNA: TGTGCCAGCAGTCCGAGAGGGTTGGAAGAGACCCAGTACTTC
CDR3 protein: CASSPRGLEETQYF
clone size: NA
V gene: TRBV27
D gene: NA
J gene: TRBJ2-5

CDR3 DNA: TGTGCCAGTAGTACGCAGGGAGGTCCGGGCTATGGCTACACCTTC
CDR3 protein: CASSTQGGPGYGYTF
clone size: NA
V gene: TRBV19
D gene: NA
J gene: TRBJ1-2

CDR3 DNA: TGTGCCAGCAGTGATTTCAGTTACGAGCAGTACTTC
CDR3 protein: CASSDFSYEQYF
clone size: NA
V gene: TRBV2
D gene: NA
J gene: TRBJ2-7

CDR3 DNA: TGTGCCAGCAGCGGCCGAGCGACCAGCTGGAATGAGCAGTTCTTC
CDR3 protein: CASSGRATSWNEQFF
clone size: NA
V gene: TRBV5-4
D gene: NA
J gene: TRBJ2-1

CDR3 DNA: TGCGCCAGCAGCTTGGACAGACCTAACACCGGGGAGCTGTTTTTT
CDR3 protein: CASSLDRPNTGELFF
clone size: NA
V gene: TRBV5-1
D gene: NA
J gene: TRBJ2-2

CDR3 DNA: TGTGCCAGTAGTCCGACAGCTGGGGCCAACGTCCTGACTTTC
CDR3 protein: CASSPTAGANVLTF
clone size: NA
V gene: TRBV19
D gene: NA
J gene: TRBJ2-6

CDR3 DNA: TGTGCCAGCAGTGAAGCCAGGGGGGCCGAGCAGTACTTC
CDR3 protein: CASSEARGAEQYF
clone size: NA
V gene: TRBV2
D gene: NA
J gene: TRBJ2-7

CDR3 DNA: TGTGCCAGCAGCCGGACAGTCTCCTACGAGCAGTACTTC
CDR3 protein: CASSRTVSYEQYF
clone size: NA
V gene: TRBV27
D gene: NA
J gene: TRBJ2-7

CDR3 DNA: TGTGCCAGCTCACCCGAGACACAGAGCGGCGAAGCTTTCTTT
CDR3 protein: CASSPETQSGEAFF
clone size: NA
V gene: TRBV18
D gene: NA
J gene: TRBJ1-1

CDR3 DNA: TGCGCCAGCAGCCACAACAGGGATTCTAACTATGGCTACACCTTC
CDR3 protein: CASSHNRDSNYGYTF
clone size: NA
V gene: TRBV4-1
D gene: NA
J gene: TRBJ1-2

CDR3 DNA: TGTGCCTGGAGTCGGCGAGGGAACACTGAAGCTTTCTTT
CDR3 protein: CAWSRRGNTEAFF
clone size: NA
V gene: TRBV30
D gene: NA
J gene: TRBJ1-1